This TCR beta chain derives from a study of blood T cell repertoires in COVID-19. Study information: Some COVID-19 samples were acute and others convalescent; all came from the United States, Italy and Spain.

Per the authors' pipeline: By means of reference gene primer amplification, nucleated cell counts were estimated. Assay used: immunoSEQ multiplex PCR; TCRdb lists only in-frame clones, some missing. V and J calls and clone size are as listed in that table; D and trimming were resolved from the DNA. The sample holds over 100,000 clones; approximately 89% are singletons and the top ten take 9% to 12%. CDR1 is SQVTM, CDR2 ANQGSEA, per germline. This CDR3 comprises 14 residues. V shed 6 bases, J shed 2 bases, and the junction held 7 bases outside the gene matches. The chain links TRBV29-1 to TRBJ1-5; 7 bases map to TRBD1. The material sequenced was peripheral blood. The source is a man in his fifties or sixties with acute or convalescent COVID-19. The CDR3 here is CSVVPGTGNQPQHF. CDR3 in DNA: TGCAGCGTAGTCCCCGGGACAGGCAATCAGCCCCAGCATTTT.